This section outlines one T cell receptor (beta chain) sequence together with its context. Its cognate antigen is unknown. This specimen belongs to a study of Ad26.COV2.S vaccination and SARS-CoV-2 variants. Study observations and caveats: Post-vaccination breadth of spike-specific CD8+ and CD4+ T cell responses was reportedly substantial.

The protocol was immunoSEQ multiplex PCR, while the TCRdb copy is restricted to in-frame clones and leaves out a portion. Of more than 300,000 clones in the sample, approximately 86% were seen once. With V trimmed by 0 bases and J by 4 bases, 5 bases remained unmatched. Germline V lookup: CDR1 LGHDT, CDR2 YNNKEL (reference sequence). This CDR3 is 16 amino acids long. Described treatment: some 19 received Ad26.COV2.S at low or high dose, single or two shots; several received placebo; per-sample allocation not given. Sampling took place 63 days after the first vaccine or placebo injection. This clonotype originated in a person aged 18-60 years who received the Ad26.COV2.S COVID-19 vaccine or a placebo. J is TRBJ2-5 and V is TRBV3-1 (or the pseudogene TRBV3-2); 10 bases map to TRBD2. Sequences were derived from peripheral blood, sampled in a trial of Ad26.COV2.S vaccine versus placebo. CDR3 sequence reads: CASSQERLAGAETQYF. Here the CDR3 DNA reads TGTGCCAGCAGCCAAGAGAGGCTAGCGGGGGCAGAGACCCAGTACTTC.